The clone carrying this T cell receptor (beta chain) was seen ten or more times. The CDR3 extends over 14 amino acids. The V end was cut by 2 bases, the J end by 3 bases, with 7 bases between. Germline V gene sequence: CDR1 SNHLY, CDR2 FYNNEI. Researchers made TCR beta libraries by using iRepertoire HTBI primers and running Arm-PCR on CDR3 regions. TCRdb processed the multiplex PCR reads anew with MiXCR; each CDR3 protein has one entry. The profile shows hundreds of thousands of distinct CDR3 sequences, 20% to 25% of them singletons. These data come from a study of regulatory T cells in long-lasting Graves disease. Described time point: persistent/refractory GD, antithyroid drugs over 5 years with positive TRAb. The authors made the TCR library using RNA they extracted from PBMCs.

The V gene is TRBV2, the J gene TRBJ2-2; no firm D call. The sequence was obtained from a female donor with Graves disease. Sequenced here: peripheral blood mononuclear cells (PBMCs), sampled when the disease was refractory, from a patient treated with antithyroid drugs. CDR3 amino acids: CASSEYGYTGELFF. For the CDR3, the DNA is TGTGCCAGCAGTGAATATGGGTACACCGGGGAGCTGTTTTTT.